The next 6 T cell receptor beta chains were all read from a single sample in a study of blood T cell repertoires in COVID-19. Clones were read by immunoSEQ multiplex PCR, and TCRdb kept only the in-frame ones, dropping some. The table has 150,000 or so clones, about four fifths seen once; the top ten hold 7% to 10%. Sequenced sample: peripheral blood. Receptors originate from a human donor with acute or convalescent COVID-19. The donor label of this sample is uncertain.

This chain connects TRBV10-3 to TRBJ1-1; TRBD1 matches at 9 bases. With 6 bases clipped from V and 3 bases from J, the junction kept 2 bases outside the gene matches. This CDR3 has 13 amino acids. Germline loops: CDR1 ENHRY, CDR2 SYGVKD. CDR3 sequence reads: CAIRQGADTEAFF. For the CDR3, the DNA is TGTGCCATCAGACAGGGGGCGGACACTGAAGCTTTCTTT.

The rearrangement links TRBV15 to TRBJ2-3, with D perhaps matching TRBD2 (6 bases). The length of the CDR3 is 14 residues. Trimming stripped 8 bases from V and 4 bases from J, with 16 bases between. Germline V CDR1 and CDR2: LNHNV, YYDKDF (reference sequence). The CDR3 region is CATGWRDVADTQYF. In DNA form, the CDR3 reads TGTGCCACCGGTTGGCGGGATGTAGCAGATACGCAGTATTTT.

The CDR3 region is CASSRGDTSLLYGYTF. CDR3 bases: TGTGCCAGCAGTCGGGGGGACACTTCACTTTTGTATGGCTACACCTTC. The chain has TRBV6-6 and TRBJ1-2, with D perhaps matching TRBD1 (6 bases). From germline, CDR1 is MNHNY and CDR2 SVGAGI (reference sequence). The CDR3 sequence is 16 residues long. V shed 5 bases and J shed 5 bases, with 21 bases lying between them.

The chain carries TRBV2 and TRBJ1-2; 7 nucleotides match TRBD1. The germline gives CDR1 SNHLY, CDR2 FYNNEI. This CDR3 comprises 13 residues. V dropped 10 bases and J dropped 4; count of bases not matched to a gene: 9. The CDR3, as DNA: TGTGCCACCCTCAGACAGGGCGCCTATGGCTACACCTTC. It is translated as CATLRQGAYGYTF.

The CDR3 spells CACKSPNSNQPQHF. DNA for the CDR3: TGTGCCTGCAAATCCCCTAATAGCAATCAGCCCCAGCATTTT. This rearrangement joins TRBV30 to TRBJ1-5; no clear D gene. Germline CDR1 is GTSNPN and CDR2 is SVGIG (reference sequence). This CDR3 has 14 amino acids. V dropped 6 bases and J dropped 0 bases, with 12 bases sitting between them.

The rearrangement uses TRBV9 and TRBJ1-5; D gene ambiguous. CDR3 length: 15 amino acids. Germline loops: CDR1 SGDLS, CDR2 YYNGEE. The V gene lost 0 bases and the J gene lost 2 bases, with 9 bases spanning the gap. Written as DNA, the CDR3 is TGTGCCAGCAGCGTAGACGCCTCGGGCAATCAGCCCCAGCATTTT. Protein product: CASSVDASGNQPQHF.